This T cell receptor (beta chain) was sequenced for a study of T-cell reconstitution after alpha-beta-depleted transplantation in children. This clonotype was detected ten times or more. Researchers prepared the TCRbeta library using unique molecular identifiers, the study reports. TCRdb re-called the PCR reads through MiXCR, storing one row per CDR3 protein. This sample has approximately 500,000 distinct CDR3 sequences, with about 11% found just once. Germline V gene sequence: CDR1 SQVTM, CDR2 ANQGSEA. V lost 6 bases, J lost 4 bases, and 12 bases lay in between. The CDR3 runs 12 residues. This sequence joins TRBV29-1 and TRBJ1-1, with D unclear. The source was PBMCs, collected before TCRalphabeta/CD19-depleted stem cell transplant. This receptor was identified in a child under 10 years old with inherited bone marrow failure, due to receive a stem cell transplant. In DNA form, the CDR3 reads TGCAGCGTCCATCGGTTGGGCACTGAAGCTTTCTTT. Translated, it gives CSVHRLGTEAFF.